Each of the 2 T cell receptor beta chains below was sequenced from the same sample in a study of identical twins (dated by TCRdb to the mid-2010s). Library generation was performed with 5' RACE. TCRdb records Illumina HiSeq 2000 as the sequencer. TCRdb reprocessing: public reads trimmed at Q25 with fastp, clones called with MiXCR, in-frame beta chains kept. When rows share a CDR3 protein, they turn into one entry using the most common DNA and genes. The table for this sample lists fewer than 650,000 distinct CDR3 sequences; more than 9% of them were counted only once. Around 3% of the sample is held by the ten biggest clonotypes. This same sample was also part of a study on yellow fever vaccine responses in identical twins.

Sample: PBMCs. These receptors were collected from a woman younger than 35 in good health.

This clonotype was detected only a few times. The chain uses TRBV6-6 and TRBJ1-2, with D hard to call. The CDR3 extends over 13 amino acids. Looked up from germline, CDR1 is MNHNY and CDR2 is SVGAGI (reference sequence). The V gene lost 2 bases and the J gene lost 6 bases, with 10 bases spanning the gap. Written as DNA, the CDR3 is TGTGCCAGCAGTTACCTCCAGCCGGATGGCTACACCTTC. Its protein product is CASSYLQPDGYTF.

This clonotype was seen repeatedly, ten times or more. The chain employs TRBV6-5 and TRBJ2-5, with 8 bases that match TRBD2. The CDR3 has 12 amino acids. V dropped 6 bases and J dropped 4; count of bases not matched to a gene: 1. Germline CDR1 and CDR2: MNHEY and SVGAGI. In DNA form, the CDR3 reads TGTGCCAGCAGGGGACTAGGAGAGACCCAGTACTTC. This sequence encodes CASRGLGETQYF.